This T cell receptor (beta chain) was sequenced for a study of CXCR3-negative and CXCR3-positive naive CD8 T cells (dated by TCRdb to the late 2010s). Notes on the research overall: Approximately 130 million TRB reads were obtained in total, roughly 1.5 +/- 0.3 million reads per library. Naive subsets from about five donors and memory cells from 3 donors were included in the TRBV-TRBJ cluster analysis. Data from 11 donors, pooled across two independent experiments, went into the diversity and physicochemical repertoire analyses. Overall results and qualifications from the work: Freshly isolated PBMCs were used for most assays because CXCR3 expression partially decreased after cryopreservation. Compared with CXCR3-negative naive cells, CXCR3-positive naive cells had TRB CDR3s with higher hydrophobicity (lower Kidera factor 4), lower energy, and higher strength and volume indices. Because surface CD5, which is linked to self-reactivity in mice, was comparable between the naive subsets, TCR interaction strength was also inferred from TRB CDR3 physicochemical properties. TRBV-TRBJ usage was similar between naive CXCR3-negative and CXCR3-positive cells from the same donor, while memory cells showed distinct patterns. Comparably high repertoire diversity was found in both naive subsets, whereas much lower repertoire diversity was found in memory CD8+ T cells.

For each CD8+ T cell subset, flow sorting was done in triplicate, and around 300,000 cells per subset went directly into RLT lysis buffer. To keep memory contaminants out, a stringent definition of naive CD8+ T cells was applied: CD45RO-CCR7+CD27+CD95-. Peripheral blood mononuclear cells were isolated from buffy coats using standard density gradient centrifugation. A FACSAria III was used to flow-sort naive CD8+ T cells into CXCR3-negative and CXCR3-positive populations. Total RNA was extracted from sorted cells using an RNeasy Mini Kit. The CDR3 goes from the cysteine to the phenylalanine over 14 residues. DNA for this receptor is not on file. The CDR1 and CDR2 encoded by the germline V gene (reference sequence) are LGHDT and YNNKEL. Instrument used: NextSeq 550. The Human TCR Profiling Kit (MiLaboratory) was used to prepare UMI-labeled 5' RACE TRB cDNA libraries. cDNA synthesis used the entire amount of extracted RNA, and PCR amplification then used the entire amount of cDNA produced. The libraries were made side by side, with each library going through the same number of PCR cycles. From the authors' description of their analysis: With a requirement of at least two reads per UMI, MIGEC and MiXCR extracted about 50,000 +/- 10,000 unique UMI-labeled TRB cDNA molecules per library. An average of around 40,000 +/- 10,000 functional in-frame TRB CDR3 nucleotide clonotypes without stop codons was found per library. After downsampling to 5000 UMI-labeled TRB molecules per sample, diversity metrics such as normalized Shannon-Wiener and Chao1 were calculated in VDJtools. For the central five CDR3 residues, VDJtools calculated physicochemical properties weighted by clonotype size, namely interaction energy, strength, volume and Kidera factor 4. TCRdb reprocessed the reads, so every CDR3 protein sequence counts as one entry and DNA is not shown. V and J calls and clone size were set by TCRdb, not the authors. The sample table records approximately 66,000 distinct CDR3 sequences. The ten largest clonotypes hold approximately 1.5% of the sample.

On this clonotype: Its antigen remains undetermined.

In this chain, TRBV3-1 is recombined with TRBJ2-2; TCRdb's D gene call, TRBD1, goes unchecked for lack of DNA. The sequence came from a human donor in good health. Some clones in this sample may be carry-over from other donors' samples. Sequencing used naive CXCR3- CD8+ T cells from blood. The meaning of the sample's cell subset or site label: CD45RO-CCR7+CD27+CD95- naive CD8+ T cells lacking CXCR3 (TNR3-). The encoded CDR3 is CASSQVRSPGELFF.